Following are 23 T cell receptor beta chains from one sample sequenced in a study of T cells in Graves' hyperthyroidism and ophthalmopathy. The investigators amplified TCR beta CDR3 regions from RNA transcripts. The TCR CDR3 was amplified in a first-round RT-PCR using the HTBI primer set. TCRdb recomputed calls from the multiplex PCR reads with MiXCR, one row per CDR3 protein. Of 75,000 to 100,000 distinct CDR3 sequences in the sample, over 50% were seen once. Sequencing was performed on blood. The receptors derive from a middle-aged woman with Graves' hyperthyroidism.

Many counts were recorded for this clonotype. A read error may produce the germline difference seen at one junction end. CDR3 coding DNA: TGTGCCAGCAGAGGTGAAGGGGGGGACGCCTTC. This gives the protein CASRGEGGDAF. The gene calls are TRBV9 and TRBJ1-2; a weak D match, TRBD1 (6 bases). Germline CDR1 reads SGDLS; CDR2 reads YYNGEE. The CDR3 covers 11 residues.

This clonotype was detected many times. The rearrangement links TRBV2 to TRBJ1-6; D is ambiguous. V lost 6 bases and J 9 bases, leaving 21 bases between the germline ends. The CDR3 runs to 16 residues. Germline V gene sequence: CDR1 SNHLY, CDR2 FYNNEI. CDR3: CASRGWASRNFSPLHF. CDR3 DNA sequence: TGTGCCAGCAGGGGCTGGGCTAGTCGGAACTTTTCACCCCTCCACTTT.

The CDR3 region has the DNA TGTGCCTCACTAGCGGGAGACTACACCTTC. This codes for CASLAGDYTF. The gene calls are TRBV2 and TRBJ1-2; D uncertain. CDR3 length equals 10 residues. The germline gives CDR1 SNHLY, CDR2 FYNNEI. Trimming removed 11 bases from V and 10 bases from J, with 14 bases in between.

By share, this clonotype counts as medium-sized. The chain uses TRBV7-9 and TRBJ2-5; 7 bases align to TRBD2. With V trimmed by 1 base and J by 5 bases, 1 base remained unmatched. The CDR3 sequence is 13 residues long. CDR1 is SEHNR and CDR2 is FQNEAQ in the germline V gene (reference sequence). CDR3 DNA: TGTGCCAGCAGCTTAGGACTAGCTGAGACCCAGTACTTC. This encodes CASSLGLAETQYF.

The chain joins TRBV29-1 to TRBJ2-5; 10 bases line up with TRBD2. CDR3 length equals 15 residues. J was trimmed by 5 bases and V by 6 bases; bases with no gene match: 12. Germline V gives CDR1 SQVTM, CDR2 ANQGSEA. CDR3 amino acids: CSVKRGGTSVETQYF. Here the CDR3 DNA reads TGCAGCGTCAAACGGGGGGGGACTAGCGTGGAGACCCAGTACTTC.

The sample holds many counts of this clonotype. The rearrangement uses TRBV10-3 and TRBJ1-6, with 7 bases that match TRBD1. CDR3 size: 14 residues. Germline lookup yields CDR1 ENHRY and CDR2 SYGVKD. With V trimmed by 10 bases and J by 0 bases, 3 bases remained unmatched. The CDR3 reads CASRQGSYNSPLHF. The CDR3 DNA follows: TGTGCCAGTAGACAGGGCTCCTATAATTCACCCCTCCACTTT.

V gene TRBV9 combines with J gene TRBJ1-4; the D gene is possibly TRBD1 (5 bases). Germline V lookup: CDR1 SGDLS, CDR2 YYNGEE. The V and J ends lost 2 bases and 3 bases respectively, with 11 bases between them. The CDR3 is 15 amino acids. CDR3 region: CASSVQGVANEKLFF. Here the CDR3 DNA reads TGTGCCAGCAGCGTCCAGGGTGTAGCTAATGAAAAACTGTTTTTT.

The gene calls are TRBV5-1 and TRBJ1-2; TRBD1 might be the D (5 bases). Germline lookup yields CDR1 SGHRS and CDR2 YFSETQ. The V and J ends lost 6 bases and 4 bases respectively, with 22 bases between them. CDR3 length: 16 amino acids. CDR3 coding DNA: TGCGCCAGCAAGCGGACAACCGAGGCACGGTTCTATGGCTACACCTTC. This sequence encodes CASKRTTEARFYGYTF.

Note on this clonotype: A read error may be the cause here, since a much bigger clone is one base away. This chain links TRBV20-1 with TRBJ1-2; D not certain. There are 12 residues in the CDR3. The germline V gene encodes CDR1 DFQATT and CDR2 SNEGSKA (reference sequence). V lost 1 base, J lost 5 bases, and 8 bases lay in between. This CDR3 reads CSARVVGYGYTF. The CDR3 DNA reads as TGCAGTGCTAGAGTGGTAGGTTATGGCTACACCTTC.

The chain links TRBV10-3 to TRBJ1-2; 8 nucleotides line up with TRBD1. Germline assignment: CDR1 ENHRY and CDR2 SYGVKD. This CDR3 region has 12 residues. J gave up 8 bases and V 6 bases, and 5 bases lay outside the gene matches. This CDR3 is CAIRTGGGGYTF. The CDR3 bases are TGTGCCATCAGAACAGGGGGTGGAGGCTACACCTTC.

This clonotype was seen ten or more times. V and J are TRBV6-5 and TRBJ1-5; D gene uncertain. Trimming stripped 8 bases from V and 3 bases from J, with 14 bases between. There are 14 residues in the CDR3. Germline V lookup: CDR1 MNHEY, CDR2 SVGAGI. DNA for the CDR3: TGTGCCAGCGTTCTCCAACCCCTCAATCAGCCCCAGCATTTT. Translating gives CASVLQPLNQPQHF.

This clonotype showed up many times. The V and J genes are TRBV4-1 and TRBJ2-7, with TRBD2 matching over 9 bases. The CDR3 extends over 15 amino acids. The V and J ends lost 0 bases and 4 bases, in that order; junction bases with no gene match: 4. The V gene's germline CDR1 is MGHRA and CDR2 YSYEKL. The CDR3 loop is CASSQEISGSYEQYF. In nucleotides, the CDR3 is TGCGCCAGCAGCCAAGAGATTAGCGGGAGTTACGAGCAGTACTTC.

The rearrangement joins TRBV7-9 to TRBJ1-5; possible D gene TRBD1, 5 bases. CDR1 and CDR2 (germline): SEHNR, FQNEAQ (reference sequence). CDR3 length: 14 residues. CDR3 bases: TGTGCTTGTGCGTCCGTCCGCCTGGGGGAGACCCAGCATTTT. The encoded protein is CACASVRLGETQHF.

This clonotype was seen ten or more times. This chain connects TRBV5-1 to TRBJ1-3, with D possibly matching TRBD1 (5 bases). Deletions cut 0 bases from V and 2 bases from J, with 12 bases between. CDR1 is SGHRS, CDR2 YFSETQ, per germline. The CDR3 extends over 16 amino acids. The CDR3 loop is CASSLELPGPGNTIYF. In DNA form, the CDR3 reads TGCGCCAGCAGCTTGGAACTTCCGGGACCTGGAAACACCATATATTTT.

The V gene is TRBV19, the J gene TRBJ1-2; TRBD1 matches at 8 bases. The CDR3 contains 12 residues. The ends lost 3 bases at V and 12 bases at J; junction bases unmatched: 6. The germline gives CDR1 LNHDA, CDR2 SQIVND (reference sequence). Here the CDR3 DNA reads TGTGCCAGTAGTATTCCCGCAGGGGGCAACACCTTC. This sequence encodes CASSIPAGGNTF. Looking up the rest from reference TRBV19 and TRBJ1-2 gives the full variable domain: DGGITQSPKYLFRKEGQNVTLSCEQNLNHDAMYWYRQDPGQGLRLIYYSQIVNDFQKGDIAEGYSVSREKKESFPLTVTSAQKNPTAFYLCASSIPAGGNTFGSGTRLTVV.

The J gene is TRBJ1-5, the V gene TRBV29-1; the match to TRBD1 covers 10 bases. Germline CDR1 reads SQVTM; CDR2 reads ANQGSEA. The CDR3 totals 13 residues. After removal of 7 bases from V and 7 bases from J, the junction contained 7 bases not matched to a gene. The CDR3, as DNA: TGCAGCGCCGGGACAGGGGAGGACCAGCCCCAGCATTTT. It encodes CSAGTGEDQPQHF.

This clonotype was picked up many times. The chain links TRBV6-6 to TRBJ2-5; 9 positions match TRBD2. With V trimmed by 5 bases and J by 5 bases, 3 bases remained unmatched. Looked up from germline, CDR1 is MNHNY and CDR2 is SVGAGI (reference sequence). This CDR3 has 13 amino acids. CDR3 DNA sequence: TGTGCCAGCAGTATAGCGGGAGTGGAGACCCAGTACTTC. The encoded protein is CASSIAGVETQYF.

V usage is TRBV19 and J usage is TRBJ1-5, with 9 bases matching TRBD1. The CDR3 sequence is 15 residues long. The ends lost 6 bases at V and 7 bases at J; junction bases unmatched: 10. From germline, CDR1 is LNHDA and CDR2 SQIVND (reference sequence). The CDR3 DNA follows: TGTGCCAGTAGCCCGACAGGGGGAAGTTGGCAGCCCCAGCATTTT. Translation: CASSPTGGSWQPQHF.

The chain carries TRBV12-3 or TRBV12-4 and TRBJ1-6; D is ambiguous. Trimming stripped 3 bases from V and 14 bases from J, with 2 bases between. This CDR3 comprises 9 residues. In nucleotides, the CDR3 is TGTGCCAGCAGTTTCGCCCTCCACTTT. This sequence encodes CASSFALHF.

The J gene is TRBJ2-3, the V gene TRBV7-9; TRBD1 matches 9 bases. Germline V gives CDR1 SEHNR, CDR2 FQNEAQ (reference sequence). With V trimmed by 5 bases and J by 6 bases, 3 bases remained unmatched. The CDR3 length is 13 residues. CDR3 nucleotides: TGTGCCAGCAGCCCCGGACAGGGGGATACGCAGTATTTT. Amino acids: CASSPGQGDTQYF.

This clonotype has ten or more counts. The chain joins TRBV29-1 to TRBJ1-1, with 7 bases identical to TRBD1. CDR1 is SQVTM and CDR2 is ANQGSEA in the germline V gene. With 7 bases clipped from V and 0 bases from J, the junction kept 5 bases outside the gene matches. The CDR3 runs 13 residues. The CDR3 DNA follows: TGCAGCGACGGGGGACAGCTGAACACTGAAGCTTTCTTT. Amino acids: CSDGGQLNTEAFF.

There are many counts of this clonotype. CDR3 sequence: CASSLGWGSEQYF. The CDR3 DNA reads as TGTGCCAGCAGTTTAGGTTGGGGCTCAGAGCAGTACTTC. This chain connects TRBV27 to TRBJ2-7; D perhaps matches TRBD1 (5 bases). Trimming cost V 2 bases and J 7 bases, with 12 bases left between them. Per the germline V gene, CDR1 is MNHEY and CDR2 is SMNVEV (reference sequence). This CDR3 is 13 amino acids long.

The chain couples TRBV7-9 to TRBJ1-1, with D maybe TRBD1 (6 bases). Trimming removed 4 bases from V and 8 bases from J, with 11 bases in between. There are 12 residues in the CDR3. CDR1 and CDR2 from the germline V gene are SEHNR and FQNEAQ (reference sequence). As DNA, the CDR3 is TGTGCCAGCAGCTCGACAGGTCGAGAAGCTTTCTTT. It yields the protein CASSSTGREAFF.